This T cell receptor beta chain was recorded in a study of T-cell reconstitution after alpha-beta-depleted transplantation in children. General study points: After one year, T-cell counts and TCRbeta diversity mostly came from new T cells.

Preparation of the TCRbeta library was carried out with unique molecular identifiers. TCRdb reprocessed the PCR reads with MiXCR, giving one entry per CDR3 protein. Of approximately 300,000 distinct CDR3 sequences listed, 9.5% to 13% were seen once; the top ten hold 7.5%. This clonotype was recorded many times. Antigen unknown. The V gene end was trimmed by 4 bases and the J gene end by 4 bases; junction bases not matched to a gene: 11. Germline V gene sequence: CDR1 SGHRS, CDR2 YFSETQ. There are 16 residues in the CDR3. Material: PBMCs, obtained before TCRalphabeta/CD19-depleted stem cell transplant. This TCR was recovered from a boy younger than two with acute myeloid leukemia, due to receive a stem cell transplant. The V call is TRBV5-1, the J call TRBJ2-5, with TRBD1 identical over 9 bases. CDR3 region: CASSPWRGQGGETQYF. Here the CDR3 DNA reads TGCGCCAGCAGCCCTTGGCGGGGACAGGGTGGAGAGACCCAGTACTTC.